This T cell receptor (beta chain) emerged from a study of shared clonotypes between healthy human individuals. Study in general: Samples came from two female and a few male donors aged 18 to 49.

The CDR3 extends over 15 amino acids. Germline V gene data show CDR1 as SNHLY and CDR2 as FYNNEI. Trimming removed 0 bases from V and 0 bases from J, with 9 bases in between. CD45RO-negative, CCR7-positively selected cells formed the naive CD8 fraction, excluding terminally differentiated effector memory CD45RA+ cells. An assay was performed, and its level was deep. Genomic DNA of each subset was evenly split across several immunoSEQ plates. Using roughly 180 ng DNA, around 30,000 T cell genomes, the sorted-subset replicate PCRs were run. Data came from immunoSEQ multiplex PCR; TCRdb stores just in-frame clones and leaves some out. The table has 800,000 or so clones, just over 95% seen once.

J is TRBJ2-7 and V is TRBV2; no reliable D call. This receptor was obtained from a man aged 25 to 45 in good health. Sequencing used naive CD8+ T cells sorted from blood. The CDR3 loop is CASSEAHRPSYEQYF. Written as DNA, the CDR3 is TGTGCCAGCAGTGAAGCGCATCGGCCCTCCTACGAGCAGTACTTC.